This T cell receptor (beta chain) was captured in a study of control samples from healthy donors and cancer patients. Measured with immunoSEQ multiplex PCR; TCRdb has only the in-frame clones, and not every one. The sample consists of 15,000 to 20,000 clones, 86% of them appearing once. The clonotype comes from a woman between 65 and 79 years old with colorectal cancer. Sample: PBMCs.

CDR3 in DNA: TGCGCCAGCAGCCGGACTAGCGGGATGTTAACAGATACGCAGTATTTT. This codes for CASSRTSGMLTDTQYF. The chain links TRBV4-1 to TRBJ2-3; 12 nucleotides agree with TRBD2. V was clipped by 4 bases and J by 3 bases; unmatched bases: 5. This CDR3 comprises 16 residues. Germline-derived CDR1 and CDR2 are MGHRA and YSYEKL.